This T cell receptor (beta chain) is from a study of beta chain features in type 1 diabetes. Study outcomes and limitations: For patients, the naive, central memory and Treg TCRB repertoires appeared more alike than for healthy donors. Cells expressing TCR highly could be over-represented by cDNA sequencing. PCR might favor shorter templates, but any such skew would affect patients and controls equally.

This clone has more than one count but fewer than ten. Its antigen remains unknown. Expressed TCRB transcripts got sequenced, as all isolated RNA was reverse transcribed. Profiling relied on immunoSEQ multiplex PCR, and the TCRdb table lists in-frame clones only, not all of them. The sample shows 810,000 or so clones, about a sixth of them seen only once. The CDR3 has 14 amino acids. Germline CDR1 is MNHNY and CDR2 is SVGAGI (reference sequence). Trimming cost V 6 bases and J 2 bases; bases outside gene matches: 7. Material: naive CD4+ T cells from blood. The chain is built from TRBV6-6 and TRBJ2-7; the match to TRBD1 covers 7 bases. This TCR was sampled from a woman aged 18-30 years in good health. The CDR3 sequence: CASSRGTEAYEQYF. The CDR3 DNA reads TGTGCCAGCAGCAGGGGGACGGAGGCCTACGAGCAGTACTTC.